This T cell receptor (beta chain) derives from a study of T cell responses to AZD1222 COVID-19 vaccine (dated by TCRdb to the early 2020s). Context from the whole study: AZD1222 recipients whose second dose came at about 4 weeks and those whose second dose came at about 12 weeks were combined into one group, since spike-specific TCR depth and breadth did not differ between the two schedules. TCR sequencing was performed for 230 to 250 trial participants, of whom roughly 200 were given two doses of AZD1222 and around 26 were given two doses of MenACWY control vaccine. Enrollment into the trials was organized by age into subgroups of 18-55, 56-69 and 70-plus years, and those subgroups contained about 160, 30 and 59 TCR-sequenced participants, respectively. What the authors observed across the whole study: Nearly half of unique spike-specific TCRs reportedly recognized epitopes outside regions mutated in the B.1.351 and B.1.1.7 variants. Spike-specific TCR breadth and depth rose significantly after two AZD1222 doses compared with day 0 and with MenACWY recipients. In the small 56-69-year group, the increase in depth fell short of significance, most likely because of low power. The whole spike protein was spanned by vaccine-associated CD4 TCRs, and dominant responses were seen in regions 160-218 and 743-854. Conclusions about previously exposed vaccinees are limited, since just five or six AZD1222 recipients were seropositive for SARS-CoV-2 at baseline. Because no samples from the day 14 peak response were available, repertoires could be characterized only after the peak T cell response. Most participants were white British and females outnumbered males, and the authors suggested that clonal diversity may have been underestimated.

The germline V gene gives CDR1 as MDHEN and CDR2 as SYDVKM. CDR3 length: 11 amino acids, cysteine to phenylalanine. Here the CDR3 DNA is all that survives: 33 bases in frame from base 1. V is pared back by 7 bases and J by 11 bases, with 14 bases lying between the germline termini. The meaning of the sample's time point label: baseline before first vaccination. Vaccinee samples were obtained from the UK trials COV001 and COV002, which included a single-blind randomized controlled phase 2/3 trial of AZD1222 (ChAdOx1 nCoV-19) in healthy adults. Trial participant PBMC samples were collected at day 0 and day 28 after the second dose for TCRbeta chain sequencing. The CDR3 regions of human TCRbeta chains were analyzed by immunosequencing. Under the source paper's analysis protocol: Repertoire TCRs were checked for matches against a reference library of SARS-CoV-2-specific TCRs that had been generated using the MIRA antigen-specificity platform. Breadth meant the fraction of unique TCRs that were SARS-CoV-2-associated, whereas depth meant the fraction of total T cells that were SARS-CoV-2-associated. Using the MIRA data, every spike-specific TCR was mapped to the spike region that the TCR reacted to and assigned to either a CD4 or a CD8 class. Log10-transformed breadth and depth values were compared by one-way ANOVA with Sidak's multiple comparisons tests. Entries here come from immuneACCESS through TCRdb and include only in-frame sequences with V and J called. Some clones fail to appear in such tables; in the studies checked, an unresolved V gene covers under half of the shortfall, and the cause of the remainder is unknown. V, J and clone size are taken as reported in that table, and D and trimming were inferred from the DNA itself. The sample table records 150,000 to 200,000 clones; 85% to 90% of these occur just once. 1.5% to 2% of the sample is in the top ten clones.

As concerns this clone: No antigen is known for it. There are no base qualities to consult, and no much larger clone falls within one base.

The sequencing used peripheral blood, collected on day 0 of AZD1222 vaccination. The chain employs TRBV28 and TRBJ1-1; TRBD1 might be the D gene, on 6 matching bases. The receptor was isolated from an adult in good health. The CDR3 region has the sequence CASNERGSAFF. The DNA sequence is as follows: TGTGCCAGCAACGAAAGGGGGTCGGCTTTCTTT.